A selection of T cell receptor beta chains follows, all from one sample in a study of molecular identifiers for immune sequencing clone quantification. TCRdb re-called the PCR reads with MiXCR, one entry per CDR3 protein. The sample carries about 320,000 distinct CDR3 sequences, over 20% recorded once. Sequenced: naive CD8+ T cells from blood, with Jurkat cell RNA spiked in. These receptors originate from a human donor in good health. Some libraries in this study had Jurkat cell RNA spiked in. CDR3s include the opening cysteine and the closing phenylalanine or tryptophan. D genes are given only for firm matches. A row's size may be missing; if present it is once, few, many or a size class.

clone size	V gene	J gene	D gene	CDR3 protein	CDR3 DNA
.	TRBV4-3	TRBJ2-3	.	CASSPAPGPRHTDTQYF	TGCGCCAGCAGCCCCGCCCCGGGACCAAGGCACACAGATACGCAGTATTTT
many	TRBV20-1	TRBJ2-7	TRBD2	CSARDSGGFEQYF	TGCAGTGCTAGGGATAGCGGGGGGTTCGAGCAGTACTTC
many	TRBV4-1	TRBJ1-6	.	CASSQDRAVNNSPLHF	TGCGCCAGCAGCCAAGATAGGGCAGTCAATAATTCACCCCTCCACTTT
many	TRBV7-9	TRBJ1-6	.	CASSSPRPNSPLHF	TGTGCCAGCAGCTCTCCTCGGCCCAATTCACCCCTCCACTTT
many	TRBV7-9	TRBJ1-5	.	CASSHEGGRQPQHF	TGTGCCAGCAGCCACGAGGGGGGCAGGCAGCCCCAGCATTTT
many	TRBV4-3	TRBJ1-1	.	CASSQEEQERTEAFF	TGCGCCAGCAGCCAAGAAGAACAGGAAAGAACTGAAGCTTTCTTT
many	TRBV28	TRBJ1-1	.	CASSFVTEAFF	TGTGCCAGCAGTTTCGTCACTGAAGCTTTCTTT
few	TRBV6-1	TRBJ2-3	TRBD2	CASSDVSGADTQYF	TGTGCCAGCAGTGATGTCAGCGGGGCAGATACGCAGTATTTT
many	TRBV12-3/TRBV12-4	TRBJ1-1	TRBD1	CASSSTGTGLEAFF	TGTGCCAGCAGTTCTACCGGGACAGGCCTTGAAGCTTTCTTT
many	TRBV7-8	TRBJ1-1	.	CASRHHRDGGGTEAFF	TGTGCCAGCAGACACCACAGGGATGGAGGTGGCACTGAAGCTTTCTTT
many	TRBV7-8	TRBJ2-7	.	CASTSPGGSYEQYF	TGTGCCAGCACCTCACCCGGTGGATCCTACGAGCAGTACTTC
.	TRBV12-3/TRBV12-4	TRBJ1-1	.	CASTLTAPGTEAFF	TGTGCCAGCACCTTAACCGCGCCGGGGACTGAAGCTTTCTTT
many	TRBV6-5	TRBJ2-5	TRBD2	CASSYIAGTQETQYF	TGTGCCAGCAGTTACATAGCGGGGACCCAAGAGACCCAGTACTTC
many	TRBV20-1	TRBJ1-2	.	CSARDATEIPNYGYTF	TGCAGTGCTAGAGACGCGACAGAGATTCCTAACTATGGCTACACCTTC
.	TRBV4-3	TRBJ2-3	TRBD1	CASSQGALRTGRLRDTQYF	TGCGCCAGCAGCCAAGGAGCTCTCAGGACAGGGAGGTTGAGAGATACGCAGTATTTT
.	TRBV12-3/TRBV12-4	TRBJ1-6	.	CASSETDTNSPLHF	TGTGCCAGCAGTGAGACAGATACAAATTCACCCCTCCACTTT
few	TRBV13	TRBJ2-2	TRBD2	CASSPIAVAGAANTGELFF	TGTGCCAGCAGCCCGATCGCGGTAGCGGGAGCAGCGAACACCGGGGAGCTGTTTTTT
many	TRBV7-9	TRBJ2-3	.	CASSHGIPDTQYF	TGTGCCAGCAGCCACGGGATTCCCGATACGCAGTATTTT
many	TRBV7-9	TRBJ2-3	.	CASRPGVPLYADTQYF	TGTGCCAGCAGACCAGGGGTTCCCCTTTACGCAGATACGCAGTATTTT
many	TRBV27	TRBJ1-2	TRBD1	CASSLGGQGLDYGYTF	TGTGCCAGCAGTTTAGGGGGACAGGGGTTGGACTATGGCTACACCTTC
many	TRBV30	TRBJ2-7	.	CATLSPGNEQYF	TGTGCCACCCTCAGTCCCGGCAACGAGCAGTACTTC
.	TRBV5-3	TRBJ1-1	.	CASSDSMLELNTEAFF	TGTGCCAGCAGCGATTCAATGTTGGAGTTGAACACTGAAGCTTTCTTT
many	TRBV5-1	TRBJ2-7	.	CASSLVGWGGYEQYF	TGCGCCAGCAGCTTGGTAGGGTGGGGCGGATACGAGCAGTACTTC
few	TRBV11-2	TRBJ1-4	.	CASSNTNGAEREKLFF	TGTGCCAGCAGCAACACAAACGGGGCGGAACGTGAAAAACTGTTTTTT
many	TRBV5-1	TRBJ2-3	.	CASSERPGTDTQYF	TGCGCCAGCAGTGAACGCCCCGGCACAGATACGCAGTATTTT
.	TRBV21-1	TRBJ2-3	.	CASSKKWAAGTGGPDTQYF	.
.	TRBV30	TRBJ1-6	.	CAWSSGSSDWNSPLHF	TGTGCCTGGAGTTCGGGGTCATCGGATTGGAATTCACCCCTCCACTTT
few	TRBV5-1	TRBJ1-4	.	CASSDQGMMSNEKLLF	TGCGCCAGCAGCGATCAGGGGATGATGTCTAATGAAAAACTGCTTTTT
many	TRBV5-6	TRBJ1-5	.	CASSFMGNSNQPQHF	TGTGCCAGCAGCTTTATGGGAAATAGCAATCAGCCCCAGCATTTT
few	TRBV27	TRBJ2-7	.	CASSPKTRAYEQYF	TGTGCCAGCAGTCCTAAGACCAGGGCCTACGAGCAGTACTTC
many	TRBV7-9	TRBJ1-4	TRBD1	CASSQGTGPEKLFF	TGTGCCAGCAGCCAAGGGACAGGGCCTGAAAAACTGTTTTTT
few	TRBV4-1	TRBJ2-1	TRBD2	CASSRISSGSYNEQFF	TGCGCCAGCAGCCGCATTTCTAGCGGGAGCTACAATGAGCAGTTCTTC
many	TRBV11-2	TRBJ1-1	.	CASSFGRETEAFF	TGTGCCAGCAGCTTTGGCAGGGAGACTGAAGCTTTCTTT
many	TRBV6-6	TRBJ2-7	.	CASSYSVDDRRNYEQYF	TGTGCCAGCAGTTACTCGGTTGATGACAGGAGGAACTACGAGCAGTACTTC
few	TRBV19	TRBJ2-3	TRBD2	CASMGPAGASTDTQYF	TGTGCCAGTATGGGCCCAGCGGGGGCCTCCACAGATACGCAGTATTTT
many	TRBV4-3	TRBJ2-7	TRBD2	CASSPARSGNQYEQYF	TGCGCCAGCAGCCCAGCCCGAAGCGGGAACCAGTACGAGCAGTACTTC
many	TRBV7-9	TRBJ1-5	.	CASSEYSNQPQHF	TGTGCCAGCAGCGAATATAGCAATCAGCCCCAGCATTTT
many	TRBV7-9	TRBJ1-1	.	CASGPLPGDGAEEAFF	TGTGCCAGCGGGCCACTACCGGGCGACGGCGCCGAGGAAGCTTTCTTT
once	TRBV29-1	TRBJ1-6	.	CGAEVGSCNSPLHF	TGCGGCGCTGAGGTGGGCTCCTGTAATTCACCCCTCCACTTT
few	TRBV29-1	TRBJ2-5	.	CSVPKGGQFGKETQYF	TGCAGCGTCCCCAAGGGTGGACAGTTCGGTAAAGAGACCCAGTACTTC
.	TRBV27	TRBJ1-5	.	CASSQGKHQPQHF	TGTGCCAGCAGCCAAGGAAAGCATCAGCCCCAGCATTTT
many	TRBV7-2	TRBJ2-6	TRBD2	CASSLRLAGAPGANVLTF	TGTGCCAGCAGTTTACGACTAGCGGGAGCGCCTGGGGCCAACGTCCTGACTTTC
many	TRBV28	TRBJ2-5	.	CASTWDQETQYF	TGTGCCAGCACCTGGGACCAAGAGACCCAGTACTTC
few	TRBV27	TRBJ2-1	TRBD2	CASTTVGGTYNEQFF	TGTGCCAGCACTACTGTCGGGGGGACCTACAATGAGCAGTTCTTC
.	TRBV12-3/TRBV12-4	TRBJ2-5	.	CASSLVHPSIKETQYF	TGTGCCAGCAGTTTAGTCCATCCCTCCATCAAAGAGACCCAGTACTTC
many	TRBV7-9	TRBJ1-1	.	CASSLVDSGPTEAFF	TGTGCCAGCAGCTTAGTAGATTCGGGGCCCACTGAAGCTTTCTTT
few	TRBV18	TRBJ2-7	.	CASLEGLSYEQYF	TGTGCCAGCTTGGAGGGCCTGTCCTACGAGCAGTACTTC
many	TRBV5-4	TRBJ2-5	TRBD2	CASSPSGSFGNQETQYF	TGTGCCAGCAGCCCTAGCGGGAGCTTCGGTAACCAAGAGACCCAGTACTTC
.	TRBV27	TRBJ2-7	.	CASSLAGLGEQYF	TGTGCCAGCAGTTTAGCGGGATTGGGCGAGCAGTACTTC
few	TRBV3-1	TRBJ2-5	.	CASSQQSVPETQYF	TGTGCCAGCAGCCAACAGTCCGTCCCGGAGACCCAGTACTTC